These 15 T cell receptor beta chains originate from one sample sequenced in a study of T cells in Graves' hyperthyroidism and ophthalmopathy. TCR beta CDR3 regions were amplified from RNA transcripts. HTBI primers drove first-round RT-PCR of the TCR CDR3. One entry per CDR3 protein, called by TCRdb with MiXCR from the multiplex PCR reads. The sample includes approximately 400,000 distinct CDR3 sequences, about 13% of them seen just once. What was sequenced was blood. The receptors stem from a young man with Graves' hyperthyroidism that later progressed to Graves' ophthalmopathy.

The V call is TRBV28, the J call TRBJ2-2; D perhaps matches TRBD2 (6 bases). The CDR3 runs to 15 residues. With 4 bases removed from V and 3 bases from J, the gap between germline ends came to 12 bases. In germline, CDR1 is MDHEN, CDR2 SYDVKM. CDR3 nucleotide sequence: TGTGCCAGCAGTTCGAGGACTATCCACACCGGGGAGCTGTTTTTT. Its translation: CASSSRTIHTGELFF.

The chain couples TRBV3-1 to TRBJ1-1; TRBD1 might be the D (6 bases). The CDR3 spans 15 residues. The germline V gene encodes CDR1 LGHDT and CDR2 YNNKEL (reference sequence). The ends were cut back, 3 bases at V and 4 bases at J, with 15 bases in the middle. The CDR3 protein is CASSHPPGAGTEAFF. The DNA for the CDR3 is TGTGCCAGCAGCCATCCACCGGGGGCCGGCACTGAAGCTTTCTTT.

This clonotype came up many times. The genes are TRBV20-1 and TRBJ1-2, with D possibly matching TRBD1 (6 bases). Germline V gives CDR1 DFQATT, CDR2 SNEGSKA (reference sequence). V lost 0 bases, J lost 4 bases, and 9 bases lay in between. The CDR3 is 13 amino acids. The DNA for the CDR3 is TGCAGTGCTAGAGATCTGACAGGCTATGGCTACACCTTC. Protein sequence: CSARDLTGYGYTF.

The genes are TRBV28 and TRBJ2-1; D may match TRBD1 or TRBD2 (5 bases each). Trimming shortened V by 4 bases and J by 15 bases, and 13 bases separated the two germline ends. CDR1 and CDR2 (germline): MDHEN, SYDVKM. The CDR3 has 11 amino acids. As DNA, the CDR3 is TGTGCCAGCAGTTCCGGGGCCCTCGGGTTCTTC. Translating gives CASSSGALGFF.

This clonotype was counted only a few times. V is TRBV19 and J is TRBJ2-1; no definite D call. CDR1 is LNHDA and CDR2 is SQIVND in the germline V gene (reference sequence). The V end lost 4 bases, the J end lost 5 bases, and 12 bases lay between the germline ends. CDR3 length: 14 residues. The CDR3: CASSSDVNDNEQFF. CDR3 coding DNA: TGTGCCAGTAGTAGTGATGTTAACGACAATGAGCAGTTCTTC.

In its sample, this clonotype was seen many times. The chain combines TRBV12-3 or TRBV12-4 with TRBJ1-1; TRBD1 is a possible D gene (5 bases). Trimming removed 4 bases from V and 6 bases from J, with 15 bases in between. The CDR3 runs to 14 residues. The CDR3 DNA follows: TGTGCCAGCAGTTCGGGGCAGGGAGTGGCTGAAGCTTTCTTT. Protein product: CASSSGQGVAEAFF.

This clonotype was counted ten times or more. The gene calls are TRBV6-2 or TRBV6-3 and TRBJ1-6; no firm D call. CDR1 MNHEY and CDR2 SVGEGT come from the germline V gene. V shed 6 bases and J shed 7 bases, with 4 bases lying between them. The CDR3 is 11 amino acids. The CDR3 nucleotides read TGTGCCAGCAGCAGGAATTCACCCCTCCACTTT. Its translation: CASSRNSPLHF.

This clonotype was counted ten times or more. This chain joins TRBV27 and TRBJ2-7; D perhaps matches TRBD2 (6 bases). Germline V CDR1 and CDR2: MNHEY, SMNVEV (reference sequence). CDR3 length equals 12 residues. Trimming took off 3 bases at V and 5 bases at J, with 8 bases between the two ends. Here the CDR3 reads CASSLGGNEQYF. CDR3 in DNA: TGTGCCAGCAGTTTGGGGGGAAACGAGCAGTACTTC.

This clonotype came up a few times. The CDR3 here is CASSAGYTTNEKLFF. The CDR3 region has the DNA TGCGCCAGCAGCGCGGGATACACAACTAATGAAAAACTGTTTTTT. The chain carries TRBV5-1 and TRBJ1-4; D gene uncertain. V lost 4 bases to trimming and J lost 0 bases, with 10 bases between them. CDR1 SGHRS and CDR2 YFSETQ come from the germline V gene. This CDR3 is built from 15 residues.

The chain combines TRBV3-1 with TRBJ1-5; TRBD1 matches at 7 bases. Germline loops: CDR1 LGHDT, CDR2 YNNKEL (reference sequence). CDR3 length: 15 residues. Germline trimming cut 10 bases from V and 3 bases from J; bases unmatched to any gene: 12. This chain's CDR3 is CATRGDSRNNQPQHF. The CDR3 DNA follows: TGTGCCACCAGAGGGGACAGTCGTAACAATCAGCCCCAGCATTTT.

In this sample, this clonotype turned up many times. The J gene is TRBJ2-5, the V gene TRBV28; D possibly matches TRBD1 or TRBD2 (5 bases each). The CDR3 is 15 amino acids. The germline CDR1 and CDR2 sequences are MDHEN and SYDVKM. The ends were cut back, 4 bases at V and 4 bases at J, with 16 bases in the middle. CDR3 residues: CASSSSGTQGETQYF. In DNA form, the CDR3 reads TGTGCCAGCAGTTCATCCGGGACCCAGGGAGAGACCCAGTACTTC.

This clonotype has just a few counts. The rearrangement links TRBV5-1 to TRBJ2-6, with unresolved D. The CDR3 runs 16 residues. With 4 bases removed from V and 2 bases from J, the gap between germline ends came to 13 bases. CDR1 and CDR2 from the germline V gene are SGHRS and YFSETQ. The CDR3 here is CASSIGQFPGANVLTF. CDR3 coding DNA: TGCGCCAGCAGCATCGGGCAGTTCCCTGGGGCCAACGTCCTGACTTTC. The whole variable domain, filled in from reference TRBV5-1 and TRBJ2-6, reads KAGVTQTPRYLIKTRGQQVTLSCSPISGHRSVSWYQQTPGQGLQFLFEYFSETQRNKGNFPGRFSGRQFSNSRSEMNVSTLELGDSALYLCASSIGQFPGANVLTFGAGSRLTVL.

Ten or more counts support this clonotype. V and J are TRBV12-3 or TRBV12-4 and TRBJ2-3; 11 nucleotides match TRBD2. Trimming at V came to 5 bases and at J to 0 bases, leaving 4 bases not matched to a gene. CDR3 length equals 16 residues. CDR3 sequence reads: CASSKLAGESTDTQYF. The CDR3 DNA sequence: TGTGCCAGCAGTAAACTAGCGGGGGAAAGCACAGATACGCAGTATTTT.

The sample holds many counts of this clonotype. This chain joins TRBV12-3 or TRBV12-4 and TRBJ2-5; maybe TRBD1 (5 bases). Deletions cut 3 bases from V and 4 bases from J, with 15 bases between. The CDR3 loop spans 15 amino acids. The CDR3: CASSFLSGLGETQYF. The CDR3 nucleotides read TGTGCCAGCAGTTTTCTGTCAGGGTTAGGAGAGACCCAGTACTTC.

This clonotype showed up many times. This chain connects TRBV7-9 to TRBJ1-3; D unresolved. CDR3 length: 15 amino acids. Trimming removed 1 base from V and 0 bases from J, with 7 bases in between. Germline lookup yields CDR1 SEHNR and CDR2 FQNEAQ (reference sequence). CDR3 amino acids: CASSLGPLSGNTIYF. In nucleotides, the CDR3 is TGTGCCAGCAGCTTAGGACCCCTCTCTGGAAACACCATATATTTT.